This TCR beta chain was profiled in a study of OX40 agonist ivuxolimab in advanced cancers. Study summary: With a range of roughly 23 to 85, age averaged 60 years, and about 80% were male. Prior checkpoint blockade (anti-PD-1, anti-PD-L1 or anti-CTLA-4) was permitted; under 50% had it.

TCRdb's copy holds only in-frame clones and misses some; the assay was immunoSEQ multiplex PCR. The profile shows 15,000 to 25,000 clones, 83% of them singletons. There are a few counts of this clone. Its antigen remains unidentified. Study-level findings and limits: Expanded clones were, on average, more numerous in CD8+ T cells than in CD4+.

V was pared by 5 bases and J by 7 bases, with 12 bases between. The CDR3 consists of 12 residues. The chain is built from TRBV23-1 and TRBJ2-7, with D tentatively TRBD1 (5 bases). TRBV23-1 is reported as an ORF; its role is uncertain. This sequence was found in an adult with an advanced solid tumor such as melanoma, head and neck, liver or kidney cancer. The sample here was CD4+ or CD8+ T cells sorted from blood, taken in a trial of the OX40 agonist ivuxolimab. CDR3 in amino acids: CASSGHASEQYF. CDR3 DNA sequence: TGCGCCAGCAGTGGACATGCTTCTGAGCAGTACTTC.